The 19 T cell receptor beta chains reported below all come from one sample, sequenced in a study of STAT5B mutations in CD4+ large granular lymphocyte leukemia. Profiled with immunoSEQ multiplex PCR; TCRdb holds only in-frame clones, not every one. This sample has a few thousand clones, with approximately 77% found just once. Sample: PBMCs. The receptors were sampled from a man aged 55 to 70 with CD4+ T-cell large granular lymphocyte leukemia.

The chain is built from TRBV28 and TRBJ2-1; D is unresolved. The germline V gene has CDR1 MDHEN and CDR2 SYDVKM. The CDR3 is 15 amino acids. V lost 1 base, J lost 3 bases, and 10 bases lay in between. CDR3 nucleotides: TGTGCCAGCAGTTTATTTGGCCAGATCTACAATGAGCAGTTCTTC. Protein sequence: CASSLFGQIYNEQFF.

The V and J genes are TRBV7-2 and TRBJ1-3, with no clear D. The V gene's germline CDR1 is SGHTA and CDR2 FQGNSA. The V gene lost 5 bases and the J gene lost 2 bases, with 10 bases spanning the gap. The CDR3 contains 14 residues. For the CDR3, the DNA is TGTGCCAGCAGCCAAAGCAGCGCTGGAAACACCATATATTTT. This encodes CASSQSSAGNTIYF.

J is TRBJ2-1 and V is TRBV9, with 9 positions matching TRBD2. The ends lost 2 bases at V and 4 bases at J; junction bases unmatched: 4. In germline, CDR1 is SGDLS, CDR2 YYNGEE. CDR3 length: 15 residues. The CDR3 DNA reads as TGTGCCAGCAGCGTCGTTAGCGGGGGTTACAATGAGCAGTTCTTC. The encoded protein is CASSVVSGGYNEQFF.

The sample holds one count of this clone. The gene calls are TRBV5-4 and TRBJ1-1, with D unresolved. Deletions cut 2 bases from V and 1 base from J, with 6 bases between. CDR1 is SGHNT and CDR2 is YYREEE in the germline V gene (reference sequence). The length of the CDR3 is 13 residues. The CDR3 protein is CASSLKRNTEAFF. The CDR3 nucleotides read TGTGCCAGCAGCTTAAAAAGGAACACTGAAGCTTTCTTT. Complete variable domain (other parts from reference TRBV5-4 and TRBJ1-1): ETGVTQSPTHLIKTRGQQVTLRCSSQSGHNTVSWYQQALGQGPQFIFQYYREEENGRGNFPPRFSGLQFPNYSSELNVNALELDDSALYLCASSLKRNTEAFFGQGTRLTVV.

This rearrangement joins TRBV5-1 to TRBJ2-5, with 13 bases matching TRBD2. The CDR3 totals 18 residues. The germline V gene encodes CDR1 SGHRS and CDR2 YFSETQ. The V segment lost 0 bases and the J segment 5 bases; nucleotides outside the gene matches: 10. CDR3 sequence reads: CASSLAITPGLAGETQYF. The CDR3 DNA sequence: TGCGCCAGCAGCTTGGCCATCACGCCGGGACTAGCGGGGGAGACCCAGTACTTC.

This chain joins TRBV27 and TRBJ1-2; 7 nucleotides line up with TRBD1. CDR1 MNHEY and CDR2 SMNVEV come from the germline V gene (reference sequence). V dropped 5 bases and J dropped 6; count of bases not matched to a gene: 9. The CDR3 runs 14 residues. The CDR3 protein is CASSPSGGTDGYTF. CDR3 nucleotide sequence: TGTGCCAGCAGTCCATCAGGGGGAACTGATGGCTACACCTTC.

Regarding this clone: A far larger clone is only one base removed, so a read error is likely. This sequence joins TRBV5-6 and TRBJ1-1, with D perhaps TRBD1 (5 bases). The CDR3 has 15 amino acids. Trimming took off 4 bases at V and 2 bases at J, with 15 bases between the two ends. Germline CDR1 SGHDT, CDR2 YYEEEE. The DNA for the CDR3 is TGTGCCAGCAGCGGGTTCGGGACGGCCAACACTGAAGCTTTCTTT. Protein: CASSGFGTANTEAFF.

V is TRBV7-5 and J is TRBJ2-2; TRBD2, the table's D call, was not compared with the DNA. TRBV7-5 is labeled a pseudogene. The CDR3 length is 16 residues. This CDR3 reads CARSFKGGKNTGELFF. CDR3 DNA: TGTGCCAGAAGCTTCAAGGGGGGGAAGAACACCGGGGAGCTGTTTTTT.

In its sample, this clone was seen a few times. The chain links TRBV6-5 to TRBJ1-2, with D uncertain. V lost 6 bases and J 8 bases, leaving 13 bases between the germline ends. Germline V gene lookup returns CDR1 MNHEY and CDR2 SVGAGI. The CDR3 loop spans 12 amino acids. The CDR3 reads CASRIPDRGYTF. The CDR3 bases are TGTGCCAGCAGAATCCCGGATCGAGGCTACACCTTC.

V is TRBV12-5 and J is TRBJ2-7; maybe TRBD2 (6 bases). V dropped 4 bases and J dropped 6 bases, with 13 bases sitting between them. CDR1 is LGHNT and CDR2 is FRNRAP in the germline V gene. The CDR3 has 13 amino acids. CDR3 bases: TGTGCTAGTGGTTGGGGGGTCGGTGGCGAGCAGTACTTC. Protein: CASGWGVGGEQYF.

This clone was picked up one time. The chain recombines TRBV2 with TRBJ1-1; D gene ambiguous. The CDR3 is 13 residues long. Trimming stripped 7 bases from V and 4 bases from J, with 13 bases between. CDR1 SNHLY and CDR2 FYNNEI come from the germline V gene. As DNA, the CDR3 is TGTGCCAGCATGCCTAGCGGACCCACTGAAGCTTTCTTT. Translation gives CASMPSGPTEAFF.

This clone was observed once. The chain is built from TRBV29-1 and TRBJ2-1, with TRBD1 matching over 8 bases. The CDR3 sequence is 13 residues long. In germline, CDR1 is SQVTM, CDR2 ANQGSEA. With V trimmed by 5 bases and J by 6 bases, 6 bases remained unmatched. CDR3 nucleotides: TGCAGCGTTTCCAGGGGGCTAAGCAATGAGCAGTTCTTC. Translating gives CSVSRGLSNEQFF.

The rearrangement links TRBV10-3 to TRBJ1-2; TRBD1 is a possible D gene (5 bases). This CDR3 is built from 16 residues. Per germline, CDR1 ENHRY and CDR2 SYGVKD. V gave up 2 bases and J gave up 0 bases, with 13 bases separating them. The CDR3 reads CAISERLGGSNYGYTF. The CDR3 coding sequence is TGTGCCATCAGTGAGAGGCTGGGGGGATCTAACTATGGCTACACCTTC.

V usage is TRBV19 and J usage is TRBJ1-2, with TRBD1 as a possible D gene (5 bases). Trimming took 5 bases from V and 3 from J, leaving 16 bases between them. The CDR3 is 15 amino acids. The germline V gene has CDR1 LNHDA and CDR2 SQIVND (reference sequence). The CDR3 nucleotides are TGTGCCAGTAGTGATGCTCAGGGAATTTACTATGGCTACACCTTC. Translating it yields CASSDAQGIYYGYTF.

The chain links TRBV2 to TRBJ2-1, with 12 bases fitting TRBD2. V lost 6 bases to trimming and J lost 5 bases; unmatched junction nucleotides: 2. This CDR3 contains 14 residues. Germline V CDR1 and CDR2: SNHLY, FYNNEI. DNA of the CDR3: TGTGCCAGCAGCCTAGCGGGGGGGCACAATGAGCAGTTCTTC. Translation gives CASSLAGGHNEQFF.

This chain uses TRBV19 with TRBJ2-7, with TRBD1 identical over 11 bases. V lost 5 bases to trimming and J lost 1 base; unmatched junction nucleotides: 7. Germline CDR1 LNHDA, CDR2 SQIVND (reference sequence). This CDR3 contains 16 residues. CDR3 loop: CASSLTGTGGSYEQYF. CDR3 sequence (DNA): TGTGCCAGTAGTCTTACCGGGACAGGGGGTTCCTACGAGCAGTACTTC.

The CDR3 DNA reads as TGTGCCAGCAGCTTCCGAGCTAGCGGGATCAATGAGCAGTTCTTC. Protein product: CASSFRASGINEQFF. The chain recombines TRBV5-5 with TRBJ2-1; 9 bases line up with TRBD2. CDR1 is SGHKS, CDR2 YYEKEE, per germline (reference sequence). The trim removed 2 bases at V and 6 bases at J, leaving 6 bases unmatched. This CDR3 region has 15 residues. Full variable domain (outside the CDR3, taken from reference TRBV5-5 and TRBJ2-1): DAGVTQSPTHLIKTRGQQVTLRCSPISGHKSVSWYQQVLGQGPQFIFQYYEKEERGRGNFPDRFSARQFPNYSSELNVNALLLGDSALYLCASSFRASGINEQFFGPGTRLTVL.

As DNA, the CDR3 is TGTGCGATCAAGGAGACCCAGTACTTC. It translates to CAIKETQYF. This sequence joins TRBV12-2 and TRBJ2-5. TRBV12-2 is designated a pseudogene. This CDR3 contains 9 residues.

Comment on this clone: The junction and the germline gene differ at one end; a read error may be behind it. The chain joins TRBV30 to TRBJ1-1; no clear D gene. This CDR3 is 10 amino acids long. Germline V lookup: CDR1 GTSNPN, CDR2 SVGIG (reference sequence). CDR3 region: CAWSDNMMAF. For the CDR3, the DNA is TGTGCCTGGAGTGACAATATGATGGCCTTT.